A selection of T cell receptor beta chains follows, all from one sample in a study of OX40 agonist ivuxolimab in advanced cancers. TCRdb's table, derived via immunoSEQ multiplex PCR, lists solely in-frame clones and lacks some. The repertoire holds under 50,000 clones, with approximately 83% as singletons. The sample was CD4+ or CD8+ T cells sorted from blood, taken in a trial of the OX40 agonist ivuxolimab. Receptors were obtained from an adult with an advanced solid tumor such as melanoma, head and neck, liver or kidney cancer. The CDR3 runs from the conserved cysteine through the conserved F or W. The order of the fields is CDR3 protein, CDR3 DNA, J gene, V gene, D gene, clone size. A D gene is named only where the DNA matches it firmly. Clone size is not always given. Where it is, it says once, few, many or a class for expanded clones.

CASTGLEVPQETQYF | TGTGCCAGCACCGGTTTAGAGGTCCCCCAAGAGACCCAGTACTTC | TRBJ2-5 | TRBV2 | - | -
CASTPGVDTDTQYF | TGTGCCAGCACTCCGGGGGTAGACACAGATACGCAGTATTTT | TRBJ2-3 | TRBV27 | - | -
CASSLRTGGLEGTEAFF | TGTGCCAGCAGCTTAAGAACAGGGGGCCTGGAGGGGACTGAAGCTTTCTTT | TRBJ1-1 | TRBV7-3 | TRBD1 | -
CASSQDSVSEQYF | TGCGCCAGCAGCCAAGATTCGGTCAGTGAGCAGTACTTC | TRBJ2-7 | TRBV4-3 | - | -
CASSEPGTGIPKSYTF | TGTGCCAGCAGTGAACCCGGGACAGGTATCCCAAAAAGCTACACCTTC | TRBJ1-2 | TRBV6-1 | TRBD1 | -
CASSRPGSPNEKLFF | TGTGCCAGCAGTCGACCAGGCAGTCCTAATGAAAAACTGTTTTTT | TRBJ1-4 | TRBV6-1 | - | -
CASSFYRGGDTEAFF | TGCGCCAGCAGCTTTTACCGAGGAGGCGACACTGAAGCTTTCTTT | TRBJ1-1 | TRBV5-1 | - | once
CASSELDSEVAFF | TGTGCCAGCAGTGAATTGGATTCTGAAGTCGCTTTCTTT | TRBJ1-1 | TRBV25-1 | - | -
CASSLLLSSGNTIYF | TGTGCCAGCAGCTTACTCCTGAGCTCTGGAAACACCATATATTTT | TRBJ1-3 | TRBV11-2 | - | -
CASTAGGSPEAFF | TGTGCCAGTACGGCAGGGGGCTCTCCTGAAGCTTTCTTT | TRBJ1-1 | TRBV19 | TRBD1 | few
CASSAAAEAFF | TGTGCCAGCAGCGCCGCCGCTGAAGCTTTCTTT | TRBJ1-1 | TRBV9 | - | -
CSVAISSVFYGYTF | TGCAGCGTTGCGATTTCGTCTGTGTTCTATGGCTACACCTTC | TRBJ1-2 | TRBV29-1 | - | -
CASRLTVTGELFF | TGTGCCAGCAGGTTGACAGTAACCGGGGAGCTGTTTTTT | TRBJ2-2 | TRBV27 | - | once
CASSWGGPSYEQYF | TGTGCCAGCAGTTGGGGGGGACCATCCTACGAGCAGTACTTC | TRBJ2-7 | TRBV6-5 | TRBD2 | -
CASSIVGSHYEQYF | TGTGCCAGTAGTATAGTGGGCAGCCACTACGAGCAGTACTTC | TRBJ2-7 | TRBV19 | - | -
CASSAAVERNYGYTF | TGTGCCAGCAGCGCCGCTGTGGAGAGGAACTATGGCTACACCTTC | TRBJ1-2 | TRBV9 | - | once
CASSEVEGGGQPQHF | TGTGCCAGCAGTGAGGTTGAAGGCGGGGGGCAGCCCCAGCATTTT | TRBJ1-5 | TRBV6-1 | - | -
CASSPDSFLGTDTQYF | TGCGCCAGCAGCCCTGATAGCTTTCTGGGTACAGATACGCAGTATTTT | TRBJ2-3 | TRBV10-2 | - | -
CASSGTGSRTYEQYF | TGTGCCAGCTCCGGGACAGGGTCGAGGACCTACGAGCAGTACTTC | TRBJ2-7 | TRBV7-9 | TRBD1 | once
CASSDLQEREPQHF | TGTGCCAGCAGTGATCTACAGGAACGGGAGCCCCAGCATTTT | TRBJ1-5 | TRBV2 | - | -
CASSSQGGGSYNEQFF | TGTGCCAGCAGCTCTCAAGGGGGCGGGTCCTACAATGAGCAGTTCTTC | TRBJ2-1 | TRBV7-2 | TRBD1 | -
CASSSTGPSYNSPLHF | TGTGCCAGCAGTTCCACAGGGCCCTCCTATAATTCACCCCTCCACTTT | TRBJ1-6 | TRBV6-5 | - | -
CASRPWDGANVLTF | TGTGCCAGCAGACCGTGGGACGGGGCCAACGTCCTGACTTTC | TRBJ2-6 | TRBV6-5 | - | -
CASNPLEGPDTQYF | TGTGCCAGTAATCCTCTAGAAGGTCCAGATACGCAGTATTTT | TRBJ2-3 | TRBV19 | - | -
CASSSGQGGTEAFF | TGCGCCAGCAGCTCCGGACAGGGCGGCACTGAAGCTTTCTTT | TRBJ1-1 | TRBV5-1 | TRBD1 | -
CASSLQTAYGYTF | TGTGCCAGCAGCTTACAGACCGCCTATGGCTACACCTTC | TRBJ1-2 | TRBV5-6 | - | -
CASSLGPTGNEKNIQYF | TGCGCCAGCAGCTTGGGACCGACAGGGAACGAGAAAAACATTCAGTACTTC | TRBJ2-4 | TRBV5-1 | TRBD1 | once
CASSPAVSGNTIYF | TGCGCCAGCAGCCCAGCAGTATCTGGAAACACCATATATTTT | TRBJ1-3 | TRBV4-1 | - | -
CASSPDRGPYRNQPQHF | TGTGCCAGCAGCCCCGACAGGGGGCCCTATCGGAATCAGCCCCAGCATTTT | TRBJ1-5 | TRBV5-4 | TRBD1 | few
CASSAASAYNEQFF | TGTGCCAGCAGTGCGGCCTCGGCCTACAATGAGCAGTTCTTC | TRBJ2-1 | TRBV2 | - | once
CASSSIFGDYGYTF | TGTGCCAGCAGTTCTATTTTTGGTGACTATGGCTACACCTTC | TRBJ1-2 | TRBV27 | - | -
CASSYSVGTEAFF | TGTGCCAGCAGTTACTCAGTGGGAACTGAAGCTTTCTTT | TRBJ1-1 | TRBV6-5 | - | -
CASGIRQSGSGANVLTF | TGTGCCAGCGGCATCAGGCAGTCCGGATCTGGGGCCAACGTCCTGACTTTC | TRBJ2-6 | TRBV13 | - | -
CASSPGVTEAFF | TGTGCCAGCAGCCCGGGGGTCACTGAAGCTTTCTTT | TRBJ1-1 | TRBV5-5 | - | -
CASSFVGERDQPQHF | TGTGCCAGCAGTTTTGTAGGGGAACGGGATCAGCCCCAGCATTTT | TRBJ1-5 | TRBV28 | - | once
CASSLAPSTNQETQYF | TGTGCCAGCAGTTTGGCCCCCTCGACTAATCAAGAGACCCAGTACTTC | TRBJ2-5 | TRBV7-9 | - | -
CASSFPRTGPNYGYTF | TGTGCCAGCAGCTTTCCCCGGACAGGTCCTAACTACGGCTACACCTTC | TRBJ1-2 | TRBV7-2 | TRBD1 | -
CASSYGSGELFF | TGTGCCAGCAGTTACGGGTCCGGGGAGCTGTTTTTT | TRBJ2-2 | TRBV6-5 | - | -
CASSFGAQRPSGANVLTF | TGTGCCAGCAGTTTCGGCGCGCAACGCCCCTCTGGGGCCAACGTCCTGACTTTC | TRBJ2-6 | TRBV27 | - | -
CASSSRVVSYNEQFF | TGTGCCAGCAGCTCCCGGGTCGTCTCCTACAATGAGCAGTTCTTC | TRBJ2-1 | TRBV11-1 | - | -